The present entry profiles one TCR beta chain with its context. Its antigen remains unidentified. The data are from a study of T-cell memory formation after mild COVID-19. Overall study: Largely donor-specific sequence clusters came from a couple of donors. Study-level findings and limits: Unconfirmed was the SARS-CoV-2 specificity of second-wave clones that peaked on day 37.

Libraries for TCRalpha and TCRbeta carried sample barcodes and unique molecular identifiers via 5'RACE. In TCRdb, the 5' RACE reads were re-called with MiXCR into one record per CDR3 protein. The data show around 320,000 distinct CDR3 sequences, 25% to 30% seen once. With 3 bases removed from V and 0 bases from J, the gap between germline ends came to 21 bases. This CDR3 has 18 amino acids. CDR1 is SGHDT, CDR2 YYEEEE, per germline. This receptor was identified in an adult woman who had mild COVID-19 (a few samples of this study predate the infection). Cell type and time point are not known. The genes are TRBV5-6 and TRBJ2-5, with D possibly being TRBD2 (6 bases). Sequencing was performed on PBMCs or a T cell subset sorted from them (not recorded which). CDR3 in amino acids: CASSSEGGPRAYQETQYF. The CDR3 bases are TGTGCCAGCAGCTCGGAGGGTGGTCCCAGGGCGTACCAAGAGACCCAGTACTTC.